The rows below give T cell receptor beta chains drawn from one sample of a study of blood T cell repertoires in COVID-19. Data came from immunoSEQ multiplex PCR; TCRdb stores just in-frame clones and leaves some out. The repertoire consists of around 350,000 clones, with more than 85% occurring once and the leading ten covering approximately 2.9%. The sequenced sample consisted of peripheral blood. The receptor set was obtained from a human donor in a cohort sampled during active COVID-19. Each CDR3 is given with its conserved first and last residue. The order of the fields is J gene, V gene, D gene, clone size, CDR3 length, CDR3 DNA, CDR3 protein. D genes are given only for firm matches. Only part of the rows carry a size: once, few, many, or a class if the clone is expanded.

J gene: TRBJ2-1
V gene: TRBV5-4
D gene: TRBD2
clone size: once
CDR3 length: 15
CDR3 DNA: TGTGCCAGCAGCTTGTCGGCGGGAGGAATTAATGAGCAGTTCTTC
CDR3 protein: CASSLSAGGINEQFF

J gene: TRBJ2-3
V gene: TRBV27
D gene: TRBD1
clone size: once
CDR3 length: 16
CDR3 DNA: TGTGCCAGCAGCCGTATTCCGGGACAGGGGGCGCGTACGCAGTATTTT
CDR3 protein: CASSRIPGQGARTQYF

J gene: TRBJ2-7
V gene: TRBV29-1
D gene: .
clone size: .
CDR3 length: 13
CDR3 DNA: TGCAGCGGAGTACAGGGAGAGGCGGGCGAGCAGTACTTC
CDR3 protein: CSGVQGEAGEQYF

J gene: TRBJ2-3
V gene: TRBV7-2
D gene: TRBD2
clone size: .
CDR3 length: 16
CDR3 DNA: TGTGCCAGCAGCGATTCTCTTGGCGGGGGGGCAGATACGCAGTATTTT
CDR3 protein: CASSDSLGGGADTQYF

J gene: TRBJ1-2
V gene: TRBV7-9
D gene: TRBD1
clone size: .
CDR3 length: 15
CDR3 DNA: TGTGCCAGCAGCTCGAGGGACAGGAACGTCTATGGCTACACCTTC
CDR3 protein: CASSSRDRNVYGYTF

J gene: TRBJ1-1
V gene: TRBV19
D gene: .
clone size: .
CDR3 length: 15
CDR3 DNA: TGTGCCAGTACCCCCCGACAGGTGGTGAACACTGAAGCTTTCTTT
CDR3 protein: CASTPRQVVNTEAFF

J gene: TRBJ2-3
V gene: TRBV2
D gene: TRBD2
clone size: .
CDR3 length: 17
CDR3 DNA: TGTGCCAGCACCCAAGGGGTAGCGGGGGCCCCCGGGGATACGCAGTATTTT
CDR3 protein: CASTQGVAGAPGDTQYF

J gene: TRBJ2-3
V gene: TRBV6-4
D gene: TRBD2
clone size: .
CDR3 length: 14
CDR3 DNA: TGTGCCAGCAGTGCTCTAGCGGGGGCCGATACGCAGTATTTT
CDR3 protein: CASSALAGADTQYF

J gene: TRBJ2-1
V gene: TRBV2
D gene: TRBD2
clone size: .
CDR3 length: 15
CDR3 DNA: TGTGCCAGCACGTCCGGGACTAGCGGGAGAGGGGAGCAGTTCTTC
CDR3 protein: CASTSGTSGRGEQFF

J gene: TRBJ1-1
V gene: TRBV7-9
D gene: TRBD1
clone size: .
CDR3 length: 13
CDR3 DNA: TGTGCCAGCAGCGTGGACAGGGATTTTAGCGCTTTCTTT
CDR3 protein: CASSVDRDFSAFF

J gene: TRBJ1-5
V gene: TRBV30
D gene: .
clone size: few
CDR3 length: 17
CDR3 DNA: TGTGCCTGGAGTGTAGGAGGGGCCGCGTATAGCAATCAGCCCCAGCATTTT
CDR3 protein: CAWSVGGAAYSNQPQHF

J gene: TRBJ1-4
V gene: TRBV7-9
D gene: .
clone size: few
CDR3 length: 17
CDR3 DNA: TGTGCCAGCAGCACCAGGACGCCGACAGGTTGGGGTGAAAAACTGTTTTTT
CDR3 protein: CASSTRTPTGWGEKLFF

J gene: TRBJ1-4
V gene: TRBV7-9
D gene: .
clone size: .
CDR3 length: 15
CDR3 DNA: TGTGCCAGCAGCTTAATCAGGGTCCATGGTGAAAAACTGTTTTTT
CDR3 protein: CASSLIRVHGEKLFF

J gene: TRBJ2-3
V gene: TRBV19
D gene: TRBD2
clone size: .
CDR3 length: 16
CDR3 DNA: TGTGCCAGTAGTAGGTCCCCGCGGGAGTCCACAGATACGCAGTATTTT
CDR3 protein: CASSRSPRESTDTQYF

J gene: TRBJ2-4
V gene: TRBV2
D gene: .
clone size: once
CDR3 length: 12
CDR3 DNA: TGTGGTTCGTGGGCAGGGAGGAACATTCAGTACTTC
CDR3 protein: CGSWAGRNIQYF

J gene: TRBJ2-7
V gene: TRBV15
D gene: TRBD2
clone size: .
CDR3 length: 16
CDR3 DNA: TGTGCCACCAGCACCGGGGGGGGAGACCAGGCCTACGAGCAGTACTTC
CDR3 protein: CATSTGGGDQAYEQYF

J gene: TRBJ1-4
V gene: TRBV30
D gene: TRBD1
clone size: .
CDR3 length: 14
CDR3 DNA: TGTGCCTGGACCTCCACAGGGGTGGGTGAAAAACTGTTTTTT
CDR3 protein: CAWTSTGVGEKLFF

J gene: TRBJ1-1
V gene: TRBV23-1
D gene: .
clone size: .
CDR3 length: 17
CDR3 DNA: TGCGCCAGCAGTCAATCGGAGAGAGGGTGGACCGTAGCTGAAGCTTTCTTT
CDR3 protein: CASSQSERGWTVAEAFF

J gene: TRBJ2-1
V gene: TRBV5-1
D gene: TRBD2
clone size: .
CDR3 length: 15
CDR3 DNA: TGCGCCAGCAGCTCGGGACTAGGGAAATACAATGAGCAGTTCTTC
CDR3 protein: CASSSGLGKYNEQFF

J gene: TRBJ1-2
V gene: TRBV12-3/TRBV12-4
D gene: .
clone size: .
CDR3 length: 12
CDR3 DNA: TGTGCCAGCCGATCCCGCGGAGATGGCTACACCTTC
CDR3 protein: CASRSRGDGYTF

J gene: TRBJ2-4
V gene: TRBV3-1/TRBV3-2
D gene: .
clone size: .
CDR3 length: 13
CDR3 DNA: TGTGCCAGCAGCCACAGGGGGGTAAACATTCAGTACTTC
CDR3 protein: CASSHRGVNIQYF

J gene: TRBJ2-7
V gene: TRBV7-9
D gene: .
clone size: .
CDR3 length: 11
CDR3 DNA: TGTGCCAGCAGCTTAGGGGACTCCAAGGATTTC
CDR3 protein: CASSLGDSKDF

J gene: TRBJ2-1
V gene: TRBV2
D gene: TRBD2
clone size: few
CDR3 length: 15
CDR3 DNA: TGTGCCAGCAGTGAAGAACTAGCGGGATCCAATGAGCAGTTCTTC
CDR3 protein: CASSEELAGSNEQFF

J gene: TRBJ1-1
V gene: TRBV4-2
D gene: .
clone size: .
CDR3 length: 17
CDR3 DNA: TGTGCCAGCAGCCAAGATGGAAGGGCTGGAGAGGGCACTGAAGCTTTCTTT
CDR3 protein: CASSQDGRAGEGTEAFF

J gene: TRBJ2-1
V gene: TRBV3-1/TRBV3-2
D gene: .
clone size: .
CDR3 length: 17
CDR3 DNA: TGTGCCAGCAGCCCGGGAGCGAGGGGGGGCCTCTACAATGAGCAGTTCTTC
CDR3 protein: CASSPGARGGLYNEQFF